This TCR beta chain is from a study of T cell repertoires in ileal Crohn's disease. Overall study context: Patients had a median approximately 7.8-year disease duration, and roughly 32% were active smokers. Surgery for a complication: stricturing in 61%, penetrating in approximately 40%. About half received postoperative treatment, roughly ten with thiopurines and around 20 anti-TNF.

Regarding this clone: The antigen is undetermined.

The data were produced by immunoSEQ multiplex PCR, yet TCRdb's version contains in-frame clones alone and is incomplete. Of around 5,600 clones listed, roughly 84% are singletons. Trimming took 1 base from V and 5 from J, leaving 11 bases between them. The CDR3 length is 14 residues. CDR1 is SGHVS, CDR2 FNYEAQ, per germline. General study points: Endoscopic recurrence occurred in every patient whose clonality exceeded 26.8%.

The specimen was ileal tissue. The gene calls are TRBV7-6 and TRBJ2-5; possible D gene TRBD1, 5 bases. The clonotype was recovered from an adult with Crohn's disease. CDR3 nucleotides: TGTGCCAGCAGCTTAGAAGCAGGGAAGGAGACCCAGTACTTC. It codes for CASSLEAGKETQYF.